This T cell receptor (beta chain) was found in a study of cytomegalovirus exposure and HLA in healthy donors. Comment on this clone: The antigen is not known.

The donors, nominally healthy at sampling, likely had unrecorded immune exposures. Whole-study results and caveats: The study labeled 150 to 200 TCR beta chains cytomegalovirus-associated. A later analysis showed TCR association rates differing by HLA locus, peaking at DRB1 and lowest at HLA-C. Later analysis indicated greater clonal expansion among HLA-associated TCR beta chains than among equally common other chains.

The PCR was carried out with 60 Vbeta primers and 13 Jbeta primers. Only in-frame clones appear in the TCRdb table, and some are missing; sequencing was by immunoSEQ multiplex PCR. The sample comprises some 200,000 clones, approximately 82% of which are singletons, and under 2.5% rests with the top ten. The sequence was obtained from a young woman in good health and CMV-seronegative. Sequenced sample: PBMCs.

CDR3 region: CASRPTGNNEKLFF. The DNA for the CDR3 is TGTGCCAGCAGGCCGACAGGGAATAATGAAAAACTGTTTTTT. This rearrangement joins TRBV28 to TRBJ1-4; TRBD1 matches at 7 bases. The germline gives CDR1 MDHEN, CDR2 SYDVKM. This CDR3 has 14 amino acids. V was pared by 6 bases and J by 4 bases, with 5 bases of the junction left unmatched. Based on the CDR3 plus reference TRBV28 and TRBJ1-4, the full variable domain is DVKVTQSSRYLVKRTGEKVFLECVQDMDHENMFWYRQDPGLGLRLIYFSYDVKMKEKGDIPEGYSVSREKKERFSLILESASTNQTSMYLCASRPTGNNEKLFFGSGTQLSVL.